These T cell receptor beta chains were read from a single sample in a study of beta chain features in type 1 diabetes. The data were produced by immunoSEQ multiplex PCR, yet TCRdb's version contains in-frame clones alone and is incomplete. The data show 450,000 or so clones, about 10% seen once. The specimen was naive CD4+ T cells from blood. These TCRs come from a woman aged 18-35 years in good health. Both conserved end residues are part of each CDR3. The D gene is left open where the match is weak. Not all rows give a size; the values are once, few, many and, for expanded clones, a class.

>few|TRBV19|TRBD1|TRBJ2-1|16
CASSMTGQGKDNEQFF
TGTGCCAGTAGTATGACAGGACAGGGAAAGGATAATGAGCAGTTCTTC
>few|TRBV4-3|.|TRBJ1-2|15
CASKYEASGAYGYTF
TGCGCCAGCAAGTACGAGGCTTCTGGGGCGTATGGCTACACCTTC
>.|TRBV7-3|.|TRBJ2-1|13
CASSSRHNNEQFF
TGTGCCAGCAGCTCTCGACATAACAATGAGCAGTTCTTC
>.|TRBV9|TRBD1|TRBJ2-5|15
CASSIGTGVKETQYF
TGTGCCAGCAGCATCGGGACAGGGGTGAAAGAGACCCAGTACTTC
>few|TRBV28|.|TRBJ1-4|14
CASSLRGTNEKLFF
TGTGCCAGCAGTTTAAGGGGTACTAATGAAAAACTGTTTTTT
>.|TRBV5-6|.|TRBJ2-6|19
CASSLEGTRGLSGANVLTF
TGTGCCAGCAGCTTGGAAGGTACGCGTGGCCTATCTGGGGCCAACGTCCTGACTTTC
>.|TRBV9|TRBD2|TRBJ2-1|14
CASSRSSGYNEQFF
TGTGCCAGCAGCCGATCTAGCGGCTACAATGAGCAGTTCTTC
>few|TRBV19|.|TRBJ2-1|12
CATSGWDNEQFF
TGTGCCACCAGTGGGTGGGACAATGAGCAGTTCTTC
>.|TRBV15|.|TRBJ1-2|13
CATVGRGDYGYTF
TGTGCCACCGTCGGTAGGGGCGACTATGGCTACACCTTC
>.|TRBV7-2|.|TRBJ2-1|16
CASSLDQGPFYNEQFF
TGTGCCAGCAGCTTAGATCAGGGGCCTTTCTACAATGAGCAGTTCTTC
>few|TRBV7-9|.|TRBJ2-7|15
CASSLGSGQLGEQYF
TGTGCCAGCAGCTTAGGGTCTGGCCAGCTAGGCGAGCAGTACTTC
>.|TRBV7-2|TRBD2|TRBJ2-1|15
CASSARTSQRNEQFF
TGTGCCAGCAGCGCACGGACTAGTCAGCGCAATGAGCAGTTCTTC
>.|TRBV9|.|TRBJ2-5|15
CASSVGSADGGTQYF
TGTGCCAGCAGCGTAGGATCGGCGGATGGGGGGACCCAGTACTTC
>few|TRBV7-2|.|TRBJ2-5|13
CASTDRSKRTQYF
TGTGCCAGCACAGATCGGAGTAAGAGGACCCAGTACTTC
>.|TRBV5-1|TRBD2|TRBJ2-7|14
CASSSSGLDGEQYF
TGCGCCAGCAGCTCCTCGGGACTAGACGGCGAGCAGTACTTC
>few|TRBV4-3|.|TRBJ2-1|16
CASSQLTGTRQYEQFF
TGCGCCAGCAGCCAATTGACCGGGACACGGCAATATGAGCAGTTCTTC
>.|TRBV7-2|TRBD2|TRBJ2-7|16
CASSFLGLARSYEQYF
TGTGCCAGCAGCTTCCTGGGACTAGCGAGATCCTACGAGCAGTACTTC
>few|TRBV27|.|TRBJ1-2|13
CASRSWGGYGYTF
TGTGCCAGCCGCTCATGGGGGGGCTATGGCTACACCTTC
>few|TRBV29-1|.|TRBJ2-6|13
CSVGQGRANVLTF
TGCAGCGTTGGGCAGGGGAGGGCCAACGTCCTGACTTTC
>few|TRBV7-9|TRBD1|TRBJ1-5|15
CASSLGTGVNQPQHF
TGTGCCAGCAGCCTGGGGACAGGGGTTAATCAGCCCCAGCATTTT
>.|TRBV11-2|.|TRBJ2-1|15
CASTKQGASYNEQFF
TGTGCCAGCACAAAACAGGGCGCATCCTACAATGAGCAGTTCTTC
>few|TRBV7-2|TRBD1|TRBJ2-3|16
CASSTQGASRTDTQYF
TGTGCCAGCAGCACCCAGGGGGCGTCTAGGACAGATACGCAGTATTTT
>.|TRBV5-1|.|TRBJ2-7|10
CASSPYEQYF
TGCGCCAGCAGCCCTTACGAGCAGTACTTC
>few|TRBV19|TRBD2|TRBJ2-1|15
CASRDRDGRGNEQFF
TGTGCCAGTAGAGACCGGGACGGGCGGGGGAATGAGCAGTTCTTC
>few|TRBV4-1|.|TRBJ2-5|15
CASSQPRGMVETQYF
TGCGCCAGCAGCCAGCCCCGGGGAATGGTGGAGACCCAGTACTTC
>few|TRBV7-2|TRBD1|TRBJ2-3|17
CASRSDRGLRGTDTQYF
TGTGCCAGCAGATCAGACAGGGGGCTGCGGGGCACAGATACGCAGTATTTT